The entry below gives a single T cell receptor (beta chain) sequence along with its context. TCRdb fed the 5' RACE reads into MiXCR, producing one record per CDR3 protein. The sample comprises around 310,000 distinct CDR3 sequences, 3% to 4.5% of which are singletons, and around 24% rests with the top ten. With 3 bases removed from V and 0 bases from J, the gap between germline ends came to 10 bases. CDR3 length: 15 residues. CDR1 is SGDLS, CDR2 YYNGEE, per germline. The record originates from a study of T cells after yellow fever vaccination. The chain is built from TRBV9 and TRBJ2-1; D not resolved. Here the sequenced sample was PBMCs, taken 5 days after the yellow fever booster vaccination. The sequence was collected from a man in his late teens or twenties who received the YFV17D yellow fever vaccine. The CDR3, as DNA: TGTGCCAGCAGCGGCCACTCCAGCTCCTACAATGAGCAGTTCTTC. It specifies CASSGHSSSYNEQFF.